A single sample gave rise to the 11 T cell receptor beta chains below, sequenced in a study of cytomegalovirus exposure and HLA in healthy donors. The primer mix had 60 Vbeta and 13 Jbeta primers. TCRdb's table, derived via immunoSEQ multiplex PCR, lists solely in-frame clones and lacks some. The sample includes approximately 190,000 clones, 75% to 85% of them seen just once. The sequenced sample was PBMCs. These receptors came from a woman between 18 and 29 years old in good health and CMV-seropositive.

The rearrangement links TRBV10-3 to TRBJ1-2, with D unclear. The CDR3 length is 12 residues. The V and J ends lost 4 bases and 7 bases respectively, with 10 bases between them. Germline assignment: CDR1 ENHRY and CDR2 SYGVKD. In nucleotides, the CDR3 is TGTGCCATCAGTGCGCCGCGGGCTGGCTACACCTTC. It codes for CAISAPRAGYTF.

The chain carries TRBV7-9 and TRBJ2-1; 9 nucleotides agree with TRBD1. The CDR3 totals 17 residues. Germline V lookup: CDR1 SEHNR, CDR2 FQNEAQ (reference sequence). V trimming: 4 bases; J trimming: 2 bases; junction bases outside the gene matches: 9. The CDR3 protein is CASSSSLGQGTYNEQFF. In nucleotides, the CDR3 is TGTGCCAGCAGCTCAAGTCTGGGACAGGGAACCTACAATGAGCAGTTCTTC. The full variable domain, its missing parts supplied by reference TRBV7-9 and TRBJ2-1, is DTGVSQNPRHKITKRGQNVTFRCDPISEHNRLYWYRQTLGQGPEFLTYFQNEAQLEKSRLLSDRFSAERPKGSFSTLEIQRTEQGDSAMYLCASSSSLGQGTYNEQFFGPGTRLTVL.

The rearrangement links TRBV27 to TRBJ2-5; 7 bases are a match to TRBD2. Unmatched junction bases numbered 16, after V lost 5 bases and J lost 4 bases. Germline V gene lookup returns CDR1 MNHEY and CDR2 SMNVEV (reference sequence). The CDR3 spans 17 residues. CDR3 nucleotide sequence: TGTGCCAGCAGTCCAGTCCCTCCGGGAGCGGGGTCAGAGACCCAGTACTTC. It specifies CASSPVPPGAGSETQYF.

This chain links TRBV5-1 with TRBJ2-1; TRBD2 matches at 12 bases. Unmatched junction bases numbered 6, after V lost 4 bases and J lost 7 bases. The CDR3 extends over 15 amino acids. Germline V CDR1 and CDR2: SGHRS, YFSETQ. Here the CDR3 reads CASSGELAGGNEQFF. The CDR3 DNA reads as TGCGCCAGCAGCGGCGAACTAGCGGGGGGTAATGAGCAGTTCTTC.

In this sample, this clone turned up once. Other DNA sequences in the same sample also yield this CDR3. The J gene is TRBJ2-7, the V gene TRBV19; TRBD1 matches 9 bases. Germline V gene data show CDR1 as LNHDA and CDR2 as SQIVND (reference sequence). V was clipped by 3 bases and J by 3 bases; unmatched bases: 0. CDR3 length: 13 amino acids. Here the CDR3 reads CASSMGQGYEQYV. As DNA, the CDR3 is TGTGCCAGTAGTATGGGACAGGGCTACGAGCAGTACGTC.

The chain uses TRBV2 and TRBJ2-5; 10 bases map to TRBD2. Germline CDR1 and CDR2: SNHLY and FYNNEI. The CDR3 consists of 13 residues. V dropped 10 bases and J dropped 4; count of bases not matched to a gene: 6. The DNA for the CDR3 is TGTGCCAACAGAGCGGGGGGGCGAGAGACCCAGTACTTC. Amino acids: CANRAGGRETQYF.

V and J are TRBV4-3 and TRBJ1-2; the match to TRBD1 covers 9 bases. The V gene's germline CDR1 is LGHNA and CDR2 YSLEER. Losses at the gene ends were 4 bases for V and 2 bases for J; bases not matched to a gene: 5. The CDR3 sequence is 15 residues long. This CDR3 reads CASSPDRGGNYGYTF. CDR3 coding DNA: TGCGCCAGCAGCCCCGACAGGGGGGGGAACTATGGCTACACCTTC.

The CDR3 DNA follows: TGCGCCAGCAGCCCGGGACTAGCGGGTGATACGCAGTATTTT. This codes for CASSPGLAGDTQYF. The chain links TRBV5-1 to TRBJ2-3; TRBD2 matches 12 bases. With 4 bases clipped from V and 6 bases from J, the junction kept 3 bases outside the gene matches. Germline CDR1 reads SGHRS; CDR2 reads YFSETQ. CDR3 length equals 14 residues.

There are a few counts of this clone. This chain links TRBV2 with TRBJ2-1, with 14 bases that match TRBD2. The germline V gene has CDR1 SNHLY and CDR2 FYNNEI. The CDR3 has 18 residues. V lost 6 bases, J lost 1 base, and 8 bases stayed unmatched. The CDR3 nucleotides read TGTGCCAGCAGGACCGGACTAGCGGGGGGCCGGTCCTACAATGAGCAGTTCTTC. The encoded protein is CASRTGLAGGRSYNEQFF.

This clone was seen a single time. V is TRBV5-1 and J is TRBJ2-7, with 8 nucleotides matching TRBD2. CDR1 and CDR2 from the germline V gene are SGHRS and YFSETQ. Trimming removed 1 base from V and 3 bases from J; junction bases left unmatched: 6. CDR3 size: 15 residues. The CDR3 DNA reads TGCGCCAGCAGCTTGCGGGGGACTAGTAACTACGAGCAGTACTTC. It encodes CASSLRGTSNYEQYF. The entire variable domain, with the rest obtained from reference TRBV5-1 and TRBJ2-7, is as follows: KAGVTQTPRYLIKTRGQQVTLSCSPISGHRSVSWYQQTPGQGLQFLFEYFSETQRNKGNFPGRFSGRQFSNSRSEMNVSTLELGDSALYLCASSLRGTSNYEQYFGPGTRLTVT.

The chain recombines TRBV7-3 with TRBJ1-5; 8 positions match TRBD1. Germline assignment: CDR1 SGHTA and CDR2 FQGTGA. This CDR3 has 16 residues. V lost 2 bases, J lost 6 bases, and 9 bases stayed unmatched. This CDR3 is CASSLVPYRGGQPQHF. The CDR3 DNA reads TGTGCCAGCAGCTTAGTCCCTTACAGGGGGGGTCAGCCCCAGCATTTT.